The clone carrying this T cell receptor (beta chain) was seen a few times. This sample was taken from a study of T-cell memory formation after mild COVID-19. Barcoded TCR alpha and TCR beta cDNA libraries with UMIs came from 5'RACE using constant-segment primers. TCRdb re-analysed the 5' RACE reads in MiXCR, keeping a single row per CDR3 protein. The sample carries 500,000 to 550,000 distinct CDR3 sequences, just over 20% recorded once. V lost 4 bases, J lost 1 base, and 9 bases stayed unmatched. The CDR3 loop spans 17 amino acids. Germline V gene sequence: CDR1 SEHNR, CDR2 FQNEAQ (reference sequence).

The J gene is TRBJ2-3, the V gene TRBV7-9; TRBD2 matches 9 bases. This clonotype was sampled from an adult woman who had mild COVID-19 (a few samples of this study predate the infection). Cell type and time point are not known. The specimen was PBMCs or a T cell subset sorted from them (not recorded which). The CDR3 sequence is CASSSGGRALRTDTQYF. DNA for the CDR3: TGTGCCAGCAGCTCAGGCGGGAGGGCCTTACGCACAGATACGCAGTATTTT.